A selection of T cell receptor beta chains follows, all from one sample in a study of cytomegalovirus exposure and HLA in healthy donors. Assay: immunoSEQ multiplex PCR; the TCRdb copy retains only in-frame clones and omits some. The table has around 150,000 clones, around 77% seen once. Sequencing was carried out using PBMCs. The receptors were sampled from a woman aged 45-59 years in good health and CMV-seronegative. The CDR3 runs from the conserved cysteine through the conserved F or W. The order of the fields is J gene, D gene, V gene, clone size, CDR3 protein, CDR3 DNA. D genes are given only for firm matches. A clone size is listed for some rows: how often the clone was seen (once, few, many), or a class if it is expanded.

TRBJ1-2 | . | TRBV29-1 | . | CSVPVEGNYGYTF | TGCAGCGTTCCTGTAGAGGGAAACTATGGCTACACCTTC
TRBJ1-2 | . | TRBV7-2 | few | CASSSSRGPRDRTFYGYTF | TGTGCCAGCAGCTCCTCCAGGGGCCCCAGAGATAGGACATTCTATGGCTACACCTTC
TRBJ2-3 | . | TRBV5-1 | . | CASGRAGNTDTQYF | TGCGCCAGCGGCAGGGCAGGGAACACAGATACGCAGTATTTT
TRBJ2-1 | . | TRBV27 | . | CASSLGGLDEQFF | TGTGCCAGCAGTTTAGGGGGGTTGGATGAGCAGTTCTTC
TRBJ2-3 | . | TRBV6-5 | . | CASSYGRGTDTQYF | TGTGCCAGCAGTTACGGGCGGGGCACAGATACGCAGTATTTT
TRBJ1-5 | . | TRBV7-9 | . | CASSFPSQPQHF | TGTGCCAGCAGCTTCCCTTCTCAGCCCCAGCATTTT
TRBJ2-1 | . | TRBV6-5 | once | CASNPFSGGGNEQFF | TGTGCCAGCAACCCCTTTTCGGGGGGCGGAAATGAGCAGTTCTTC
TRBJ2-1 | TRBD1 | TRBV18 | . | CASSTGGWSYNEQFF | TGTGCCAGCTCCACAGGGGGCTGGTCCTACAATGAGCAGTTCTTC
TRBJ1-2 | . | TRBV18 | . | CASSPGEANYGYTF | TGTGCCAGCTCACCGGGAGAAGCTAACTATGGCTACACCTTC
TRBJ1-2 | . | TRBV13 | . | CASSLQGFYGYTF | TGTGCCAGCAGCCTACAGGGATTCTATGGCTACACCTTC
TRBJ1-2 | . | TRBV14 | . | CASSQSTVGYTF | TGTGCCAGCAGCCAATCGACAGTTGGCTACACCTTC
TRBJ1-4 | . | TRBV5-4 | . | CASSGSHGEKLFF | TGTGCCAGCAGCGGGAGTCACGGGGAAAAACTGTTTTTT
TRBJ2-7 | . | TRBV27 | . | CASSFGGVGEQYF | TGTGCCAGCAGTTTTGGTGGAGTAGGCGAGCAGTACTTC
TRBJ1-2 | . | TRBV28 | once | CASSHVQIPYGYTF | TGTGCCAGCAGTCACGTTCAGATACCGTATGGCTACACCTTC
TRBJ2-3 | TRBD2 | TRBV4-2 | . | CASSQASGGTPTDTQYF | TGTGCCAGCAGCCAGGCTAGCGGGGGGACCCCCACAGATACGCAGTATTTT
TRBJ1-2 | TRBD1 | TRBV10-3 | . | CAISGQGGRGYTF | TGTGCCATCAGCGGACAGGGGGGAAGAGGCTACACCTTC
TRBJ2-4 | . | TRBV4-1 | . | CASSQEMGRVSKNIQYF | TGCGCCAGCAGCCAAGAAATGGGGCGCGTGTCCAAAAACATTCAGTACTTC
TRBJ1-5 | TRBD1 | TRBV6-1 | . | CASSEVGTGGDLSQPQHF | TGTGCCAGCAGTGAAGTAGGGACAGGGGGCGATCTTTCTCAGCCCCAGCATTTT
TRBJ1-3 | TRBD1 | TRBV30 | . | CAWKSKDRVLGNTIYF | TGTGCCTGGAAGTCGAAGGACAGGGTACTCGGAAACACCATATATTTT
TRBJ1-2 | . | TRBV6-5 | . | CASSYDGDRGYTF | TGTGCCAGCAGTTACGACGGGGATAGGGGCTACACCTTC
TRBJ1-1 | . | TRBV30 | . | CAWSPRLNTEAFF | TGTGCCTGGAGTCCCAGGCTTAACACTGAAGCTTTCTTT
TRBJ2-5 | TRBD2 | TRBV15 | . | CATSRPGLAGGSYETQYF | TGTGCCACCAGCAGACCGGGACTAGCGGGGGGCAGTTATGAGACCCAGTACTTC
TRBJ1-1 | TRBD1 | TRBV30 | few | CAWSVGQGALAFF | TGTGCCTGGAGTGTGGGACAGGGGGCTTTAGCTTTCTTT
TRBJ1-3 | . | TRBV5-1 | . | CASKDEIGTGNTIYF | TGCGCCAGCAAGGATGAAATCGGGACTGGAAACACCATATATTTT
TRBJ2-1 | TRBD2 | TRBV6-1 | . | CASIQGGGTYNEQFF | TGTGCCAGCATTCAGGGCGGGGGGACCTACAATGAGCAGTTCTTC